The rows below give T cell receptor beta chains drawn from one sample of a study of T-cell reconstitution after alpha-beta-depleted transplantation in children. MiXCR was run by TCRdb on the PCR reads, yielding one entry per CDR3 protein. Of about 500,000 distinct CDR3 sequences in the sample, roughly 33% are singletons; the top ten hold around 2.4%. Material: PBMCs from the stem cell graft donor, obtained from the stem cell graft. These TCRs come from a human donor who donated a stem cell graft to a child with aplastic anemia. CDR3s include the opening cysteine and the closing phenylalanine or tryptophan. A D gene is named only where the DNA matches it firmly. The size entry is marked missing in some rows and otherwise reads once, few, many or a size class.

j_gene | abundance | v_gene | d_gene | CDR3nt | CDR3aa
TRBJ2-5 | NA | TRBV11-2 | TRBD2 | TGTGCCAGCAGCTTAGGGGCGACTAGCGGGAGGCTCCGGGAGACCCAGTACTTC | CASSLGATSGRLRETQYF
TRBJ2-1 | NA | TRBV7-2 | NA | TGTGCCAGCAGCTTAGCATTAGGACTTCAGTTCTTC | CASSLALGLQFF
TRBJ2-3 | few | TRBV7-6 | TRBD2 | TGTGCCAGCAGCTTACTCGGGAGGGGCCCAACAGATACGCAGTATTTT | CASSLLGRGPTDTQYF
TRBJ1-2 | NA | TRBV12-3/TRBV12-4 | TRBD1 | TGTGCCAGCAATTCACAGGGGGCGCTTGGCTACACCTTC | CASNSQGALGYTF
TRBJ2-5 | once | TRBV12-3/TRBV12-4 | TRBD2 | TGTGCCAGCAGTGTTAGCGGGAGGCCCCAAGAGACCCAGTACTTC | CASSVSGRPQETQYF
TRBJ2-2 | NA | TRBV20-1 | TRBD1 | TGCAGTGCCCTGGGACAGGGGAAGGCCGGGGAGCTGTTTTTT | CSALGQGKAGELFF
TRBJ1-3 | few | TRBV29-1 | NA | TGCAGCGTTGTGGGGTCCTCTGTCTCTGGAAACACCATATATTTT | CSVVGSSVSGNTIYF
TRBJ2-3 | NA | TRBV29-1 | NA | TGCAGCGTTGAAAATGGGGTGAGAGGGAGCACAGATACGCAGTATTTT | CSVENGVRGSTDTQYF
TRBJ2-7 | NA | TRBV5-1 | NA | TGTGCCAGCAGCCGGGACGGCTCCTACGAGCAGTACTTC | CASSRDGSYEQYF
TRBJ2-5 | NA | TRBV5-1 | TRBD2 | TGCGCCAGCAGCTTGAGCTCGGGGGGTAGCGGGAGTGTGAGGAAGACCCAGTACTTC | CASSLSSGGSGSVRKTQYF
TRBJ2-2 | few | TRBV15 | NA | TGTGCCACCACCCTCCGGTTGAACACCGGGGAGCTGTTTTTT | CATTLRLNTGELFF
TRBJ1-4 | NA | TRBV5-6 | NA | TGTGCCAGCAGCCGGAGGGGAACACCTCCCGTTGGTGAAAAACTGTTTTTT | CASSRRGTPPVGEKLFF
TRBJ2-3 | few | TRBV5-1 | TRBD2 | TGCGCCAGCAGCCCATCTGGACTAGCCCTTCGCACAGATACGCAGTATTTT | CASSPSGLALRTDTQYF
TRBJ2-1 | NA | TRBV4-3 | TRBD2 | TGCGCCAGCAGCCAAAGAGCTAGCGGGAGGTACAATGAGCAGTTCTTC | CASSQRASGRYNEQFF
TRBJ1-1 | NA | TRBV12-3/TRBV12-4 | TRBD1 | TGTGCCAGCAGTTTAAGGGGACAGGTGGACACTGAAGCTTTCTTT | CASSLRGQVDTEAFF
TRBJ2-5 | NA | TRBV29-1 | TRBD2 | TGCAGCGTTGGAACTAGCGGAATCCAGTACTTC | CSVGTSGIQYF
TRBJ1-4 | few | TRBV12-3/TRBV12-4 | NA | TGTGCCAGCAGTTTAGCGCGGGGGGGAGTAGATGAAAAACTGTTTTTT | CASSLARGGVDEKLFF
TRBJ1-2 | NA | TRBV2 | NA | TGTGCCAGCGAAAGCAGGGGAGGCTACACCTTC | CASESRGGYTF
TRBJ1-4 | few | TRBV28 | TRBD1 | TGTGCCAGCAGCTCTGGACAGGCTAATGAAAAACTGTTTTTT | CASSSGQANEKLFF
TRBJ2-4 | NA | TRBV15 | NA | TGTGCCACCAGCAGAGATGCTGGGGCAGCCATAGCCAAAAACATTCAGTACTTC | CATSRDAGAAIAKNIQYF
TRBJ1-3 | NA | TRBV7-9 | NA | TGTGCCAGCAGCACGTCCGGCACAAACTCTGGAAACACCATATATTTT | CASSTSGTNSGNTIYF
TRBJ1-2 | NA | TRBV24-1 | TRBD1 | TGTGCCACCAGTGATTTGCAACAGGGGGCCTATGGCTACACCTTC | CATSDLQQGAYGYTF
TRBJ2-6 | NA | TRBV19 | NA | TGTGCCAGTAGTATAGGACAGGTAGGCTCTGGGGCCAACGTCCTGACTTTC | CASSIGQVGSGANVLTF
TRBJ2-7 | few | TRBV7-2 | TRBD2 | TGTGCCAGCAGCCCCACCGGGACTAGCGGTTACCCCTACGAGCAGTACTTC | CASSPTGTSGYPYEQYF
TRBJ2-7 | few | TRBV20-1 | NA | TGCAGTGCTAGAGAGGGGTCCTCCTACGAGCAGTACTTC | CSAREGSSYEQYF
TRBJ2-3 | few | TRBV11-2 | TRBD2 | TGTGCCAGCAGCTTTCTAGCGGGAGGCGTAACAGATACGCAGTATTTT | CASSFLAGGVTDTQYF
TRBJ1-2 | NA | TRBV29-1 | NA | TGCAGCGTTGAAGCCGGGGGCGGCCCATTTTATTTGGGCTACACCTTC | CSVEAGGGPFYLGYTF
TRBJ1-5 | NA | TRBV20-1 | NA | TGCAGTGCTAGTCAAGACCAGCCCCAGCATTTT | CSASQDQPQHF
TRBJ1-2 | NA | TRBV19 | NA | TGTGCCAGTAGTATAGGGGCTGTGTCCTCCTCTCTGGGCTACACCTTC | CASSIGAVSSSLGYTF
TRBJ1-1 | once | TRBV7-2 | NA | TGTGCCAGCAGCTTCGCGAGGGAGGGCACTGAAGCTTTCTTT | CASSFAREGTEAFF
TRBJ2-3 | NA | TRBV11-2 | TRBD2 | TGTGCCAGCAGCTTAGAGGGGACTAGCGGGTCAGCTAGGGATACGCAGTATTTT | CASSLEGTSGSARDTQYF
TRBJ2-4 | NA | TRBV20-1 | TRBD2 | TGCAGTGCCGGCGGGGGGCTGGCCAAAAACATTCAGTACTTC | CSAGGGLAKNIQYF
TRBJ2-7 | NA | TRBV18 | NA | TGTGCCAGCTCACCGCCCATGGAAGTAGAGCAGTACTTC | CASSPPMEVEQYF
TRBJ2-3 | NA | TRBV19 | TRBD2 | TGTGCCAGTAGTACTAGCGGGGTCAGCACAGATACGCAGTATTTT | CASSTSGVSTDTQYF
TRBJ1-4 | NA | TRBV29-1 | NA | TGCAGCGTGGGGGATGGGTCCCAGGGAGAAAAACTGTTTTTT | CSVGDGSQGEKLFF
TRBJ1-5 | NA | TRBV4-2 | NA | TGTGCCAGCAGCCAAAGTTCCGGTCCTAGGACCCAGCATTTT | CASSQSSGPRTQHF
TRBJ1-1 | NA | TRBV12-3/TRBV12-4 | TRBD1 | TGTGCCAGCAGCTACCGCCTCAGGGGGTTGTCTGAAGCTTTCTTT | CASSYRLRGLSEAFF
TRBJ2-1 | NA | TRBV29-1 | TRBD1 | TGCAGCGAACAGGGGGACCTGAGGGCTACCTACAATGAGCAGTTCTTC | CSEQGDLRATYNEQFF
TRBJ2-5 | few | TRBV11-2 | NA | TGTGCCAGCAGCGGATCTCTGGAGACCCAGTACTTC | CASSGSLETQYF
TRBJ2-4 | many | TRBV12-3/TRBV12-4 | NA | TGTGCCAGCAGTGGGGCGGGCAAAAACATTCAGTACTTC | CASSGAGKNIQYF
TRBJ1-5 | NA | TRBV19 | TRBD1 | TGTGCCAGTTCAACCGGGACAGGGATCAATCAGCCCCAGCATTTT | CASSTGTGINQPQHF
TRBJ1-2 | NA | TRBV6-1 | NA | TGTGCCAGCAGCCCCGGGACTGGCCTTAATGGCTACACCTTC | CASSPGTGLNGYTF
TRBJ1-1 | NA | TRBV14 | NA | TGTGCCAGCAGCCAGGTGCCGGGTAGTGAAGCTTTCTTT | CASSQVPGSEAFF
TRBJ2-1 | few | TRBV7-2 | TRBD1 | TGTGCCAGCAGCCCCGGGACAGGGGCCTATGAGCAGTTCTTC | CASSPGTGAYEQFF
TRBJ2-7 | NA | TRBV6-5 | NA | TGTGCCAGCAGTTACTCGTTAAGATACGAGCAGTACTTC | CASSYSLRYEQYF
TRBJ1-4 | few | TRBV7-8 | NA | TGTGCCAGCAGCTTAATCGGGGGCGGAAAAGATGAAAAACTGTTTTTT | CASSLIGGGKDEKLFF
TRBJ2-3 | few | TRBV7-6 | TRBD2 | TGTGCCAGCAGCTTCAGGACTAGCGGGAGCGGTACAGATACGCAGTATTTT | CASSFRTSGSGTDTQYF
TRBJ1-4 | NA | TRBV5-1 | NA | TGCGCCAGCAGCGTTCGGGCGATGGGACCGGATAATGAAAAACTGTTTTTT | CASSVRAMGPDNEKLFF
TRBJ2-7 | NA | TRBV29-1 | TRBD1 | TGCAGCGTTGGCAGGGGGTACGAGCAGTACTTC | CSVGRGYEQYF
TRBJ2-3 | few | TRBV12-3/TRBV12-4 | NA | TGTGCCAGCAGTTGGGGACAAAGGAACACAGATACGCAGTATTTT | CASSWGQRNTDTQYF
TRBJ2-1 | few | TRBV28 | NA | TGTGCCAGCAGTACGATGATGGGGCAGGCCTACAATGAGCAGTTCTTC | CASSTMMGQAYNEQFF
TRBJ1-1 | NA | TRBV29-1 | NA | TGCAGCGTTAACCCCCGGGCATCGGCCACTGAAGCTTTCTTT | CSVNPRASATEAFF